The 14 T cell receptor beta chains given below trace back to one sample, sequenced in a study of blood T cell repertoires in COVID-19. The repertoire was sequenced with immunoSEQ multiplex PCR; TCRdb's copy has only in-frame clones and lacks some. The data contain roughly 220,000 clones, roughly 80% of them singletons. The sequenced sample was peripheral blood. The receptors stem from a woman aged 60 to 75 who had recovered from COVID-19.

The CDR3 here is CASRDRDRNTGELFF. The CDR3, as DNA: TGTGCCAGCAGAGACAGGGATAGGAACACCGGGGAGCTGTTTTTT. J is TRBJ2-2 and V is TRBV3-1 (or the pseudogene TRBV3-2); 7 bases match TRBD1. The CDR3 contains 15 residues. Germline CDR1 reads LGHDT; CDR2 reads YNNKEL (reference sequence). Trimming took 6 bases from V and 1 from J; bases not matched to a gene: 5.

This clone was detected once. The chain carries TRBV7-2 and TRBJ1-6; D remains unclear. Germline CDR1 SGHTA, CDR2 FQGNSA. V lost 3 bases, J lost 10 bases, and 7 bases lay in between. The CDR3 sequence is 12 residues long. The CDR3 loop reads CASSFSGSPLHF. The DNA of the CDR3 is TGTGCCAGCAGCTTTTCGGGGTCACCCCTCCACTTT.

This chain joins TRBV5-6 and TRBJ2-1; 7 positions match TRBD2. Trimming at V came to 0 bases and at J to 0 bases, leaving 6 bases not matched to a gene. Looked up from germline, CDR1 is SGHDT and CDR2 is YYEEEE. The CDR3 is 17 residues long. CDR3 sequence: CASSLDVGGSSYNEQFF. The DNA for the CDR3 is TGTGCCAGCAGCTTGGATGTCGGGGGGAGCTCCTACAATGAGCAGTTCTTC. Filled out from reference TRBV5-6 and TRBJ2-1, the complete variable domain reads DAGVTQSPTHLIKTRGQQVTLRCSPKSGHDTVSWYQQALGQGPQFIFQYYEEEERQRGNFPDRFSGHQFPNYSSELNVNALLLGDSALYLCASSLDVGGSSYNEQFFGPGTRLTVL.

This rearrangement joins TRBV30 to TRBJ1-2, with a possible D match to TRBD1 (6 bases). Trimming stripped 0 bases from V and 8 bases from J, with 7 bases between. The CDR3 loop spans 11 amino acids. Germline V gene data show CDR1 as GTSNPN and CDR2 as SVGIG (reference sequence). The CDR3 reads CAWSVTGGYTF. The CDR3 region has the DNA TGTGCCTGGAGTGTCACAGGGGGCTACACCTTC.

The chain is built from TRBV5-1 and TRBJ1-3; D ambiguous. The CDR3 consists of 14 residues. V lost 0 bases and J lost 7, with 11 bases in between. Germline lookup yields CDR1 SGHRS and CDR2 YFSETQ. The CDR3 protein is CASSLGGISNTIYF. The CDR3 DNA reads TGCGCCAGCAGCTTGGGCGGGATTAGTAACACCATATATTTT. Together with reference TRBV5-1 and TRBJ1-3, the CDR3 gives the full variable domain: KAGVTQTPRYLIKTRGQQVTLSCSPISGHRSVSWYQQTPGQGLQFLFEYFSETQRNKGNFPGRFSGRQFSNSRSEMNVSTLELGDSALYLCASSLGGISNTIYFGEGSWLTVV.

V gene TRBV24-1 combines with J gene TRBJ2-1; 11 bases match TRBD1. Trimming cost V 4 bases and J 8 bases; bases outside gene matches: 6. The length of the CDR3 is 15 residues. Germline CDR1 and CDR2: KGHDR and SFDVKD. The CDR3 sequence is CATSDSGQGADEQFF. The CDR3 DNA reads TGTGCCACCAGTGACAGTGGACAGGGGGCCGATGAGCAGTTCTTC.

The V gene is TRBV5-6, the J gene TRBJ2-2, with D hard to call. This CDR3 spans 15 amino acids. Germline V lookup: CDR1 SGHDT, CDR2 YYEEEE. The germline V and J ends were trimmed by 3 bases and 1 base, with 10 bases remaining between them. The CDR3 DNA is TGTGCCAGCAGCTCCCGAACTATGAACACCGGGGAGCTGTTTTTT. This sequence encodes CASSSRTMNTGELFF.

This chain joins TRBV14 and TRBJ2-5; D is unresolved. V was clipped by 2 bases and J by 5 bases, with 15 bases between them. The germline gives CDR1 SGHDN, CDR2 FVKESK. The CDR3 runs to 15 residues. CDR3: CASSQSASPVETQYF. The CDR3 bases are TGTGCCAGCAGCCAAAGTGCAAGCCCCGTTGAGACCCAGTACTTC.

The rearrangement joins TRBV19 to TRBJ1-6; TRBD1 matches 8 bases. This CDR3 spans 15 amino acids. Per the germline V gene, CDR1 is LNHDA and CDR2 is SQIVND (reference sequence). Trimming removed 4 bases from V and 6 bases from J; junction bases left unmatched: 5. The CDR3: CASSTQGAGNSPLHF. Written as DNA, the CDR3 is TGTGCCAGTAGTACTCAGGGGGCGGGTAATTCACCCCTCCACTTT.

The chain carries TRBV18 and TRBJ1-2; TRBD1 matches 7 bases. Trimming cost V 3 bases and J 7 bases; bases outside gene matches: 11. The length of the CDR3 is 15 residues. Per germline, CDR1 KGHSH and CDR2 LQKENI. In DNA form, the CDR3 reads TGTGCCAGCTCACCTCGTGACAGGGTGGGACTTGGCTACACCTTC. It encodes CASSPRDRVGLGYTF.

The chain couples TRBV7-9 to TRBJ1-1, with a tentative D call TRBD1 (6 bases). Trimming left V 4 bases short and J 6 bases short, with 15 bases between. CDR1 is SEHNR, CDR2 FQNEAQ, per germline (reference sequence). This CDR3 has 14 amino acids. CDR3 nucleotide sequence: TGTGCCAGCAGCTGGCGACAGGTCGGGCCTGAAGCTTTCTTT. Encoded protein: CASSWRQVGPEAFF.

The chain carries TRBV7-2 and TRBJ2-3, with 14 bases lining up with TRBD2. J lost 6 bases, V lost 4 bases, and 3 bases had no gene match. This CDR3 comprises 15 residues. CDR1 and CDR2 (germline): SGHTA, FQGNSA. The CDR3 DNA is TGTGCCAGCAGCTGGACTAGCGGGGGGCCTGATACGCAGTATTTT. It encodes CASSWTSGGPDTQYF. The full variable domain, with the rest looked up from reference TRBV7-2 and TRBJ2-3, is GAGVSQSPSNKVTEKGKDVELRCDPISGHTALYWYRQSLGQGLEFLIYFQGNSAPDKSGLPSDRFSAERTGGSVSTLTIQRTQQEDSAVYLCASSWTSGGPDTQYFGPGTRLTVL.

This clone was seen once. The CDR3 sequence is CASSLSTSGWGADTQYF. CDR3 nucleotide sequence: TGCGCCAGCAGCTTGTCCACTAGCGGATGGGGGGCAGATACGCAGTATTTT. V gene TRBV5-1 combines with J gene TRBJ2-3; 8 positions match TRBD2. The CDR3 runs to 17 residues. The ends lost 1 base at V and 4 bases at J; junction bases unmatched: 11. Per the germline V gene, CDR1 is SGHRS and CDR2 is YFSETQ. Full variable domain (remainder filled in from reference TRBV5-1 and TRBJ2-3): KAGVTQTPRYLIKTRGQQVTLSCSPISGHRSVSWYQQTPGQGLQFLFEYFSETQRNKGNFPGRFSGRQFSNSRSEMNVSTLELGDSALYLCASSLSTSGWGADTQYFGPGTRLTVL.

CDR3 region: CATSRDPGQHENEQFF. In nucleotides, the CDR3 is TGTGCCACCAGCAGAGATCCGGGACAGCACGAGAATGAGCAGTTCTTC. This chain joins TRBV15 and TRBJ2-1; 7 bases map to TRBD1. The V gene end was trimmed by 0 bases and the J gene end by 7 bases; junction bases not matched to a gene: 9. The CDR3 has 16 residues. CDR1 LNHNV and CDR2 YYDKDF come from the germline V gene (reference sequence).